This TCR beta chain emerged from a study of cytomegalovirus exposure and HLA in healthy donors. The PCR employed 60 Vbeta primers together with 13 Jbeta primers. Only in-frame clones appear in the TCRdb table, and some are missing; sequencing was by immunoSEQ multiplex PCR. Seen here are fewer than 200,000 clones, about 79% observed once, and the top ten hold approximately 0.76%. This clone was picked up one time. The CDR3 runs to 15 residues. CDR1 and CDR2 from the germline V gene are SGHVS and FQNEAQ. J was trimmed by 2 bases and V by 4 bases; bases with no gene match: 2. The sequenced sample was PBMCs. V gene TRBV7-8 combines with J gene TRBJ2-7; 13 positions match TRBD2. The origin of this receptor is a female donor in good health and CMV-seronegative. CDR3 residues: CASSSGLAGAYEQYF. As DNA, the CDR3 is TGTGCCAGCAGCTCTGGACTAGCGGGAGCCTACGAGCAGTACTTC.